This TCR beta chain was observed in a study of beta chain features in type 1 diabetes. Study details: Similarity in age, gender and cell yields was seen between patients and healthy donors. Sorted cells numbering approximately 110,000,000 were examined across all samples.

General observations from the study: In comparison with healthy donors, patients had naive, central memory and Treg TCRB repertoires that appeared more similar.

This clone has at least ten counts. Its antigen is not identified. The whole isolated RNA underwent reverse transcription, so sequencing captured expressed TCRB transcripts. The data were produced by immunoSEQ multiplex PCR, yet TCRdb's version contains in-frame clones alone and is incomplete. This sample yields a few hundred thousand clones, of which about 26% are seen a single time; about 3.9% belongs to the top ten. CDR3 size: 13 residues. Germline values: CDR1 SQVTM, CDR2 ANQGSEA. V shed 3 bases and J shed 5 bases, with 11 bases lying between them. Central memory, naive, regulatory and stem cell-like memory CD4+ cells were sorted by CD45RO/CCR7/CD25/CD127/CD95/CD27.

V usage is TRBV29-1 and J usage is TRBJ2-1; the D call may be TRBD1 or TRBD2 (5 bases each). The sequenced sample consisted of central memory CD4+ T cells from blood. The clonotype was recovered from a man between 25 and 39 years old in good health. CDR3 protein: CSVDVTADNEQFF. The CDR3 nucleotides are TGCAGCGTTGACGTGACAGCGGACAATGAGCAGTTCTTC.